The 6 T cell receptor beta chains below all came from one sample that was sequenced in a study of blood T cell repertoires in COVID-19. Data came from immunoSEQ multiplex PCR; TCRdb stores just in-frame clones and leaves some out. Of 250,000 to 300,000 clones in the sample, 80% to 90% are singletons; the top ten hold roughly 10%. The sequenced material came from peripheral blood. These receptors all come from a woman in her 70s with COVID-19, enrolled during active disease.

The rearrangement joins TRBV5-4 to TRBJ2-2; D may be TRBD1 (6 bases). Germline CDR1 reads SGHNT; CDR2 reads YYREEE (reference sequence). The CDR3 length is 13 residues. V dropped 3 bases and J dropped 5 bases, with 8 bases sitting between them. Written as DNA, the CDR3 is TGTGCCAGCAGCTCGAGGGGGACCGGGGAGCTGTTTTTT. Protein product: CASSSRGTGELFF.

Note on this clone: The same CDR3 arises from other DNA sequences in this sample as well. The gene calls are TRBV7-9 and TRBJ1-2, with a tentative D call TRBD1 (5 bases). Between the trimmed V and J ends, which lost 5 bases and 8 bases, there was a span of 15 bases. This CDR3 spans 13 amino acids. Germline loops: CDR1 SEHNR, CDR2 FQNEAQ (reference sequence). Here the CDR3 DNA reads TGTGCCAGCAGCCTTGCGGGAGGGGACGGCTACACCTTC. Encoded protein: CASSLAGGDGYTF.

The V and J genes are TRBV25-1 and TRBJ1-4; no definite D call. The germline CDR1 and CDR2 sequences are MGHDK and SYGVNS. Deletions cut 3 bases from V and 0 bases from J, with 5 bases between. CDR3 length equals 14 residues. For the CDR3, the DNA is TGTGCCAGCAGTGACAAATCAACTAATGAAAAACTGTTTTTT. Its protein is CASSDKSTNEKLFF.

This chain connects TRBV29-1 to TRBJ2-7, with 9 bases that match TRBD2. Germline V gives CDR1 SQVTM, CDR2 ANQGSEA. The length of the CDR3 is 13 residues. Unmatched junction bases numbered 5, after V lost 4 bases and J lost 4 bases. CDR3 coding DNA: TGCAGCGTTGTGACTAGCGGTTTGTACGAGCAGTACTTC. Its protein is CSVVTSGLYEQYF.

The gene calls are TRBV4-2 and TRBJ2-4; a weak D match, TRBD1 (6 bases). Germline V gene lookup returns CDR1 LGHNA and CDR2 YNFKEQ. Trimming shortened V by 2 bases and J by 5 bases, and 13 bases separated the two germline ends. This CDR3 contains 15 residues. The CDR3 reads CASSQTMGAENIQYF. The CDR3 region has the DNA TGTGCCAGCAGCCAAACCATGGGGGCGGAAAACATTCAGTACTTC.

This clone was detected only once. The V and J genes are TRBV4-3 and TRBJ1-3; no reliable D call. Trimming took 0 bases from V and 4 from J, leaving 10 bases between them. The germline gives CDR1 LGHNA, CDR2 YSLEER. CDR3 length equals 15 residues. CDR3 sequence: CASSQDRVLGNTIYF. CDR3 sequence (DNA): TGCGCCAGCAGCCAAGACCGGGTCTTAGGAAACACCATATATTTT.